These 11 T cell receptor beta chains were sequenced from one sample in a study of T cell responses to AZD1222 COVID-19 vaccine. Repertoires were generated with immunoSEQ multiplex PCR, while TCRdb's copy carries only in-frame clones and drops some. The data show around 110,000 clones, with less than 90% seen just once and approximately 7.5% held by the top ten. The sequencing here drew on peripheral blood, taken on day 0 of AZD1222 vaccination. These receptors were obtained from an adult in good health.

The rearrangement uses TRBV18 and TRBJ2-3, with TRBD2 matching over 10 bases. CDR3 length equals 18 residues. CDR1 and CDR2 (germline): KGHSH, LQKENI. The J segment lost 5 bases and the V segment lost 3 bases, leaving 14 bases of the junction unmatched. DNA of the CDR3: TGTGCCAGCTCACCCACCCCCGGACTAGCGGATACCCTAGATACGCAGTATTTT. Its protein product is CASSPTPGLADTLDTQYF.

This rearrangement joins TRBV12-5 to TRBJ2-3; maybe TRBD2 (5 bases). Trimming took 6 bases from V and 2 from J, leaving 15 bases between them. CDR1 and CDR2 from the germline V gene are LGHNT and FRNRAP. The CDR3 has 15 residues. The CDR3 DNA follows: TGTGCTAGTGGCGTCGGTGAGGGCCTCACAGATACGCAGTATTTT. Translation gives CASGVGEGLTDTQYF. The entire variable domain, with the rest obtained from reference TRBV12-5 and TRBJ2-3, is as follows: DARVTQTPRHKVTEMGQEVTMRCQPILGHNTVFWYRQTMMQGLELLAYFRNRAPLDDSGMPKDRFSAEMPDATLATLKIQPSEPRDSAVYFCASGVGEGLTDTQYFGPGTRLTVL.

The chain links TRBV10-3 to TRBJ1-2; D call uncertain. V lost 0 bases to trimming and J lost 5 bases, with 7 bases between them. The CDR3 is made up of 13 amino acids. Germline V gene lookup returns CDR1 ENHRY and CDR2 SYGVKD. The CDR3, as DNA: TGTGCCATCAGTGAGTCGAGAGGATATGGCTACACCTTC. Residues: CAISESRGYGYTF.

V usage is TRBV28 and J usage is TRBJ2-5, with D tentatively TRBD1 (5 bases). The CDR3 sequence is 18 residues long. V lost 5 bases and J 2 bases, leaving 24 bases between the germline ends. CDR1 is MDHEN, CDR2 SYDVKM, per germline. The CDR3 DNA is TGTGCCAGCAGTCCACCCCTTGGGGCAAGCCCCCATCAAGAGACCCAGTACTTC. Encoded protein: CASSPPLGASPHQETQYF.

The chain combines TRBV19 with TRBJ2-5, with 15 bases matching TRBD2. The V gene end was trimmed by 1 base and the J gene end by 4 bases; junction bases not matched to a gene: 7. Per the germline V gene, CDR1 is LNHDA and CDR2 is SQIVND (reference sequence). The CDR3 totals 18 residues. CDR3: CASSIVAGTSGGRETQYF. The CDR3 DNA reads TGTGCCAGTAGTATAGTTGCGGGGACTAGCGGGGGGAGAGAGACCCAGTACTTC. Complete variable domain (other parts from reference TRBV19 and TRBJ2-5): DGGITQSPKYLFRKEGQNVTLSCEQNLNHDAMYWYRQDPGQGLRLIYYSQIVNDFQKGDIAEGYSVSREKKESFPLTVTSAQKNPTAFYLCASSIVAGTSGGRETQYFGPGTRLLVL.

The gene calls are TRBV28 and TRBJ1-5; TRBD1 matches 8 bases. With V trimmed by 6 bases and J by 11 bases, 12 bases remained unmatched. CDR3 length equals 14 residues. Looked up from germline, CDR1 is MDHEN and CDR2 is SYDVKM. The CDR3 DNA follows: TGTGCCAGCAGCCTGGGACAGGTCCTCCGGTCCCAGCATTTT. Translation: CASSLGQVLRSQHF.

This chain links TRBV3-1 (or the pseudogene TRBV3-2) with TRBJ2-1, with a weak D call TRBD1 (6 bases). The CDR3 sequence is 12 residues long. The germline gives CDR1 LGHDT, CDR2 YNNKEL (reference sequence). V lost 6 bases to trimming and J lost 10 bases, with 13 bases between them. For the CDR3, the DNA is TGTGCCAGCAGAGATACAGGGCCAGAGCAGTTCTTC. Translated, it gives CASRDTGPEQFF.

The CDR3 loop reads CASSAGTGESYYGYTF. For the CDR3, the DNA is TGTGCCAGCAGTGCCGGGACAGGGGAATCGTACTATGGCTACACCTTC. The V and J genes are TRBV6-1 and TRBJ1-2; 10 nucleotides align to TRBD1. Germline CDR1 and CDR2: MNHNS and SASEGT. V lost 4 bases and J lost 3; bases outside the gene matches: 8. The CDR3 has 16 amino acids.

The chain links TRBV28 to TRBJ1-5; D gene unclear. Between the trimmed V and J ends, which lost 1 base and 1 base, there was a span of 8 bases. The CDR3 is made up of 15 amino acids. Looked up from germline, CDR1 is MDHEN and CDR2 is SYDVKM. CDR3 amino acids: CASSLLGDSNQPQHF. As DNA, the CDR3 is TGTGCCAGCAGTTTATTAGGTGACAGCAATCAGCCCCAGCATTTT.

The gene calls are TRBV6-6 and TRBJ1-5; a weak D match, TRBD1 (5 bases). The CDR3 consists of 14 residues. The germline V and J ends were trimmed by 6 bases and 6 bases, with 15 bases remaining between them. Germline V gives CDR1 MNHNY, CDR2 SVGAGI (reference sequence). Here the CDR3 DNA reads TGTGCCAGCAGGAAACAGGAGCCAAGTCAGCCCCAGCATTTT. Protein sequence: CASRKQEPSQPQHF.

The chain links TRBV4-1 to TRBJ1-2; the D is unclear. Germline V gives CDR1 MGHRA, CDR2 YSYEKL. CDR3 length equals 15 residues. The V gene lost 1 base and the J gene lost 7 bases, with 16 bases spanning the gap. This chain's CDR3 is CASSQGTGISSGYTF. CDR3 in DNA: TGCGCCAGCAGCCAAGGGACGGGAATATCTTCTGGCTACACCTTC.